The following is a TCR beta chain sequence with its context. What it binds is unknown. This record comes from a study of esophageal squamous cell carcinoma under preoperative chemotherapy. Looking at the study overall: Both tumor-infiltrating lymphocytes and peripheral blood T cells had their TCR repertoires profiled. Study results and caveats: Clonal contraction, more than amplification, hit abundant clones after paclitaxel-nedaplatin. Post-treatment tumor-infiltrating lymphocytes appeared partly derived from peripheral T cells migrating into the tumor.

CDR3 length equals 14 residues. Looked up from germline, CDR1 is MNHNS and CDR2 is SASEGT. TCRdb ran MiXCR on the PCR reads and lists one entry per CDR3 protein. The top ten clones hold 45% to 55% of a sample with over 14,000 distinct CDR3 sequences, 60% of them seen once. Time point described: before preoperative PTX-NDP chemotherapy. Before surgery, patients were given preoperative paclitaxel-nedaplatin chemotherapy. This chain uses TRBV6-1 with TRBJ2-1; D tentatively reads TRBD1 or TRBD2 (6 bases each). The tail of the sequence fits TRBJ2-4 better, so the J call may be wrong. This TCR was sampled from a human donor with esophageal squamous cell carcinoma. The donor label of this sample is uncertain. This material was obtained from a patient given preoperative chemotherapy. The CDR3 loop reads CARVGGRDRDIQYF. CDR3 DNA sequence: TGTGCGAGGGTCGGGGGCCGTGACCGAGACATTCAGTACTTC.